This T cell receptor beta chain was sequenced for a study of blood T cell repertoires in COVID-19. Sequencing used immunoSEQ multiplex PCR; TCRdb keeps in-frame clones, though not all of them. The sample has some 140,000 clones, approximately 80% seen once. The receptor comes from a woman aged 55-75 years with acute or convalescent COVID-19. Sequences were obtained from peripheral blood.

The CDR3 sequence: CASAGLAGTANEQFF. CDR3 bases: TGTGCTTCTGCAGGGTTAGCGGGGACAGCCAATGAGCAGTTCTTC. The chain joins TRBV19 to TRBJ2-1, with D possibly TRBD2 on 8 matching bases. CDR1 is LNHDA, CDR2 SQIVND, per germline (reference sequence). This CDR3 spans 15 amino acids.